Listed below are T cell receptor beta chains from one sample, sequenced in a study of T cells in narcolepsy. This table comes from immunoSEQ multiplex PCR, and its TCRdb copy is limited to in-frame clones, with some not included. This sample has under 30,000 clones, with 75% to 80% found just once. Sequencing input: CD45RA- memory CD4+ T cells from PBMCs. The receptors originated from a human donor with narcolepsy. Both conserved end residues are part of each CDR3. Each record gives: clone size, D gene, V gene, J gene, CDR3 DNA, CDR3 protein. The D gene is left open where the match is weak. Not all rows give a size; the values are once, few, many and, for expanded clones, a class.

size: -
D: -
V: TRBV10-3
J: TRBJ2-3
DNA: TGTGCTACCCAGGCCGGGACTTTCTACCATACGCAGTATTTT
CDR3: CATQAGTFYHTQYF

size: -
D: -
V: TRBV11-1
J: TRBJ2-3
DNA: TGTGCCAGCAGCTTAGCATGGGATACGCAGTATTTT
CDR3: CASSLAWDTQYF

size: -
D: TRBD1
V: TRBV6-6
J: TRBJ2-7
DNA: TGTGCCAGCAGTAGAGGGGGACAGGGGCCTTACGAGCAGTACTTC
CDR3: CASSRGGQGPYEQYF

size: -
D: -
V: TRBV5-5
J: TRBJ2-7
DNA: TGTGCCAGCAGCTTGTATGGCGAGCAGTACTTC
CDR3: CASSLYGEQYF

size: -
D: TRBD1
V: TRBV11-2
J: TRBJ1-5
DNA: TGTGCCAGCAGCTTAGACGGGACAGGGAATCAGCCCCAGCATTTT
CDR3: CASSLDGTGNQPQHF

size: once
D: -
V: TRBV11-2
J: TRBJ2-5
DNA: TGTGCCAGCAGCTTACTGGCTGTGGAGACCCAGTACTTC
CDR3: CASSLLAVETQYF

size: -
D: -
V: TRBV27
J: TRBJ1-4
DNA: TGTGCCAGCAGTAAACAGGGCCGGGGGTCTAATGAAAAACTGTTTTTT
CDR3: CASSKQGRGSNEKLFF

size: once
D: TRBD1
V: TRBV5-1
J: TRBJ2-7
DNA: TGCGCCAGCAGCTGGACCGGGACAGGGGCTGTCGAGCAGTACTTC
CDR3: CASSWTGTGAVEQYF

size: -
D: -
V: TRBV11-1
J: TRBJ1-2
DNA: TGTGCCAGCAGCTTCGGTTCTACAGGCTATGGCTACACCTTC
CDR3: CASSFGSTGYGYTF

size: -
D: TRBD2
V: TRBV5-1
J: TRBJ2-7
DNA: TGCGCCAGCAGCCTCCAGCGGGGGGGGGACGAGCAGTACTTC
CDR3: CASSLQRGGDEQYF

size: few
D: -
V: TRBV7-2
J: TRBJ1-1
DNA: TGTGCCAGCAGCCGAGGGGGTCCGAACACTGAAGCTTTCTTT
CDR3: CASSRGGPNTEAFF

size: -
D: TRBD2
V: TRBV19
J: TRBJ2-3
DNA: TGTGCCAGTAGTATCCGAGGGAGGGAAGGAGGCACAGATACGCAGTATTTT
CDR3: CASSIRGREGGTDTQYF

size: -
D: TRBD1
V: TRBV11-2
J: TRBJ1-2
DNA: TGTGCCAGCAGCCCGACAGGGGGCTTGGGCTACACCTTC
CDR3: CASSPTGGLGYTF

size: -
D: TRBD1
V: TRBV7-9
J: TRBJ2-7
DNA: TGTGCCAGCAGCTCGACAGGGCCCTACGAGCAGTACTTC
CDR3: CASSSTGPYEQYF

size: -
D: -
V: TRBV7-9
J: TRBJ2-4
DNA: TGTGCCAGCAGCTTCCTAGCCCGGGACATTCAGTACTTC
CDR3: CASSFLARDIQYF

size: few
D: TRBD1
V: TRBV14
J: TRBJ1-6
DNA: TGTGCCAGCAGCAATTACGGGACAGTAACAGCTAATTCACCCCTCCACTTT
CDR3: CASSNYGTVTANSPLHF

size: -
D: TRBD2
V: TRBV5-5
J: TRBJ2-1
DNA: TGTGCCAGCAGCTTGGATCCGGGGAGGGATGAGCAGTTCTTC
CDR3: CASSLDPGRDEQFF

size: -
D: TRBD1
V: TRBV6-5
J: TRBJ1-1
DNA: TGTGCCAGCATCTCTCAAGACAGGGGTCGGCCGGAAGCTTTCTTT
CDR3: CASISQDRGRPEAFF

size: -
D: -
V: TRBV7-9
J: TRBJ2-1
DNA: TGTGCCAGCAGCTCCCGGGACCTAAACAATGAGCAGTTCTTC
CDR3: CASSSRDLNNEQFF

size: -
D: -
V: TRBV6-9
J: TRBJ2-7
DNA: TGTGCCAGCAGAGGGACCCTCGGCTCCTACGAGCAGTACTTC
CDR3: CASRGTLGSYEQYF

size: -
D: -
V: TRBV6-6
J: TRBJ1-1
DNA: TGTGCCAGCTCGTTCGGGCCGAACACTGAAGCTTTCTTT
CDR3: CASSFGPNTEAFF

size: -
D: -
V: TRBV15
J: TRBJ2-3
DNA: TGTGCCACCAGCAGAGATCAGGGGGGGCGGTTGGCAGATACGCAGTATTTT
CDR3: CATSRDQGGRLADTQYF

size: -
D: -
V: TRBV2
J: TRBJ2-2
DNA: TGTGCCAGCAGTGCGAGGAACACCGGGGAGCTGTTTTTT
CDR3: CASSARNTGELFF

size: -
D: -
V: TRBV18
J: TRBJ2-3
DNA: TGTGCCAGCTCACAGGAGGAAGATACGCAGTATTTT
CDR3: CASSQEEDTQYF

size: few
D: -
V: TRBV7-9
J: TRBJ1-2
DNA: TGTGCCAGCAGCTTAGGGGAGGGAAGTATTTATGGCTACACCTTC
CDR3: CASSLGEGSIYGYTF

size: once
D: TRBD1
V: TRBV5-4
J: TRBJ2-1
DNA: TGTGCCAGCAGCTGGGACAGGGTTAATGAGCAGTTCTTC
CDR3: CASSWDRVNEQFF

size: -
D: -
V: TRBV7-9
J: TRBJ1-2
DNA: TGTGCCAGCAGCGCTCACCGGGACAACTATGGCTACACCTTC
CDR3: CASSAHRDNYGYTF

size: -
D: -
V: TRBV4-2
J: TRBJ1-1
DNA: TGTGCCAGCAGCCAAGAAATGTGGAGCACTGAAGCTTTCTTT
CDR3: CASSQEMWSTEAFF

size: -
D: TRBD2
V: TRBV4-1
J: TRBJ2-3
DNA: TGCGCCAGCAGCCAAGTTGCGGGGGGGCCTGGAGATACGCAGTATTTT
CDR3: CASSQVAGGPGDTQYF